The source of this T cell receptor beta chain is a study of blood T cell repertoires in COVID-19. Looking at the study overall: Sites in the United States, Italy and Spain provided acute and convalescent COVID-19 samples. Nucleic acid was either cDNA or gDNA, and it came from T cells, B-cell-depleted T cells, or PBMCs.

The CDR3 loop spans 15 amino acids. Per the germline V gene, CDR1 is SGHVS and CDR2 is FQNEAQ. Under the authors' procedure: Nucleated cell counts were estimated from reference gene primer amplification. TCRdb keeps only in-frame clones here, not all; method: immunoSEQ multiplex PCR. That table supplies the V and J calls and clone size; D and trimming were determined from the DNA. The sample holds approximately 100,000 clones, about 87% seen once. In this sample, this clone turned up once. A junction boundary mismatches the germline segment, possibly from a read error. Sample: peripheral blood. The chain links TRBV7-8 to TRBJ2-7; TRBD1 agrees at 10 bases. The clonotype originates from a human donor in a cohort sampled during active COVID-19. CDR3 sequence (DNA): TGTGCCAGCAGCCTAGCCGGGACAGGGGTCTACGAGCAGTACTTC. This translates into CASSLAGTGVYEQYF.